These 20 T cell receptor beta chains came from one sample sequenced in a study of CD8 T cells in Susac syndrome. RNA was extracted with the RNeasy kit, and a quantity of roughly 0.5 to 1 ug was reverse transcribed using random hexamers. Via MiXCR, TCRdb re-called the immunoSEQ multiplex PCR reads, giving one row per CDR3 protein. This sample has over 300,000 distinct CDR3 sequences, with around 92% found just once. Sequences were obtained from CD4+ T cells from PBMCs. These receptors were obtained from a human donor with multiple sclerosis.

This clonotype showed up just once. The chain employs TRBV3-1 and TRBJ2-2; D gene uncertain. The CDR3 totals 14 residues. Trimming pared 5 bases from V and 3 bases from J, leaving 10 bases between. Germline assignment: CDR1 LGHDT and CDR2 YNNKEL (reference sequence). The CDR3, as DNA: TGTGCCAGCAGCTTCAAATTTGACACCGGGGAGCTGTTTTTT. The encoded protein is CASSFKFDTGELFF.

This chain joins TRBV20-1 and TRBJ1-4; TRBD1 matches at 8 bases. The length of the CDR3 is 14 residues. Germline CDR1 and CDR2: DFQATT and SNEGSKA (reference sequence). The J segment lost 8 bases and the V segment lost 6 bases, leaving 11 bases of the junction unmatched. The CDR3 region is CSATTGQGDEKLFF. The CDR3 nucleotides read TGCAGTGCCACCACAGGACAGGGTGACGAAAAACTGTTTTTT.

The rearrangement links TRBV5-1 to TRBJ2-2, with a tentative D call TRBD1 (6 bases). The CDR3 has 16 amino acids. Germline V gene data show CDR1 as SGHRS and CDR2 as YFSETQ. V dropped 4 bases and J dropped 0 bases, with 13 bases sitting between them. The chain's CDR3 is CASSPGTITNTGELFF. The CDR3 coding sequence is TGCGCCAGCAGCCCCGGGACAATTACGAACACCGGGGAGCTGTTTTTT.

The chain links TRBV7-9 to TRBJ1-2, with 8 bases that match TRBD1. This CDR3 is built from 15 residues. V was clipped by 6 bases and J by 7 bases; unmatched bases: 13. Per germline, CDR1 SEHNR and CDR2 FQNEAQ (reference sequence). CDR3 in DNA: TGTGCCAGCAGTTTTGCACAGGGGGGTGGGGCTGGCTACACCTTC. Translated: CASSFAQGGGAGYTF.

The V gene is TRBV20-1, the J gene TRBJ2-7; 7 bases are shared with TRBD2. After removal of 0 bases from V and 8 bases from J, the junction contained 16 bases not matched to a gene. The CDR3 spans 16 residues. Germline-derived CDR1 and CDR2 are DFQATT and SNEGSKA (reference sequence). In nucleotides, the CDR3 is TGCAGTGCTAGAGAAGGCGGGGGTGCCTCGCATACGAAGCAGTACTTC. Translated: CSAREGGGASHTKQYF.

This chain connects TRBV7-3 to TRBJ2-2; TRBD2 aligns across 12 bases. Germline V gene lookup returns CDR1 SGHTA and CDR2 FQGTGA. The V and J ends lost 0 bases and 8 bases, in that order; junction bases with no gene match: 1. This CDR3 region has 15 residues. The CDR3 loop is CASSLTTSGSGELFF. DNA for the CDR3: TGTGCCAGCAGCTTAACGACTAGCGGGAGTGGGGAGCTGTTTTTT.

This clonotype was recorded once. Sequence at one end of the junction differs from germline and may be a read error. The chain combines TRBV7-7 with TRBJ2-2, with 7 nucleotides matching TRBD2. CDR3 length equals 16 residues. Germline V CDR1 and CDR2: SSHAT, FNYEAQ (reference sequence). This CDR3 is CASSSFLADNAGELFF. The CDR3, as DNA: TGTGCTAGCAGCTCTTTTCTAGCGGATAACGCCGGGGAGCTGTTTTTT.

The chain carries TRBV6-5 and TRBJ1-1; D is unclear. The CDR3 spans 14 residues. The V end was cut by 2 bases, the J end by 9 bases, with 16 bases between. The V gene's germline CDR1 is MNHEY and CDR2 SVGAGI. CDR3 bases: TGTGCCAGCAGTTACCCCGGACTCTCGGGGAAAGCTTTCTTT. This gives the protein CASSYPGLSGKAFF.

The chain joins TRBV3-1 to TRBJ1-2; D unresolved. The germline V gene encodes CDR1 LGHDT and CDR2 YNNKEL (reference sequence). This CDR3 contains 13 residues. V lost 0 bases, J lost 8 bases, and 10 bases lay in between. The CDR3 bases are TGTGCCAGCAGCCAAGATCCTCGGGTCGGCTACACCTTC. Protein: CASSQDPRVGYTF.

The rearrangement links TRBV7-9 to TRBJ2-7; 8 bases align to TRBD2. Germline-derived CDR1 and CDR2 are SEHNR and FQNEAQ (reference sequence). The CDR3 is made up of 16 amino acids. V was pared by 1 base and J by 6 bases, with 11 bases of the junction left unmatched. CDR3 residues: CASSLGREGRTSEQYF. CDR3 bases: TGTGCCAGCAGCTTAGGTCGGGAGGGGAGGACATCCGAGCAGTACTTC.

This clonotype was recorded once. The rearrangement links TRBV14 to TRBJ1-6; perhaps TRBD1 as D (6 bases). The CDR3 is made up of 14 amino acids. V was pared by 1 base and J by 11 bases, with 12 bases between. Germline V gene data show CDR1 as SGHDN and CDR2 as FVKESK. CDR3: CASSQVDSRTPLHF. The DNA of the CDR3 is TGTGCCAGCAGCCAAGTGGACAGCCGTACACCCCTCCACTTT.

This sequence joins TRBV28 and TRBJ2-7; tentative D call: TRBD1 (6 bases). Germline V gene sequence: CDR1 MDHEN, CDR2 SYDVKM. V lost 4 bases and J 2 bases, leaving 21 bases between the germline ends. The CDR3 has 17 amino acids. CDR3 in amino acids: CASSSRRTVQGTYEQYF. CDR3 sequence (DNA): TGTGCCAGCAGTTCCCGCCGGACAGTCCAAGGGACCTACGAGCAGTACTTC.

V usage is TRBV29-1 and J usage is TRBJ2-3, with 11 bases lining up with TRBD2. Trimming cost V 5 bases and J 0 bases; bases outside gene matches: 4. The CDR3 totals 15 residues. Germline CDR1 SQVTM, CDR2 ANQGSEA. CDR3 loop: CSVPGTSGSTDTQYF. Written as DNA, the CDR3 is TGCAGCGTTCCGGGGACTAGCGGTAGCACAGATACGCAGTATTTT.

V gene TRBV29-1 combines with J gene TRBJ1-5, with D maybe TRBD1 (5 bases). The CDR3 consists of 14 residues. The V gene lost 3 bases and the J gene lost 6 bases, with 15 bases spanning the gap. Germline V gene data show CDR1 as SQVTM and CDR2 as ANQGSEA. The CDR3 sequence: CSVDGGRAGQPQHF. The CDR3 bases are TGCAGCGTTGACGGGGGGAGAGCGGGTCAGCCCCAGCATTTT.

This clonotype was observed a few times. The chain combines TRBV5-4 with TRBJ2-1; 8 bases are a match to TRBD2. This CDR3 spans 15 amino acids. Germline V lookup: CDR1 SGHNT, CDR2 YYREEE (reference sequence). V dropped 3 bases and J dropped 0; count of bases not matched to a gene: 2. This CDR3 reads CASSSSGSSYNEQFF. Written as DNA, the CDR3 is TGTGCCAGCAGCTCTAGCGGGTCCTCCTACAATGAGCAGTTCTTC.

This clonotype was observed once. V and J are TRBV4-3 and TRBJ2-2; 7 nucleotides match TRBD2. This CDR3 is built from 16 residues. J lost 4 bases, V lost 0 bases, and 5 bases had no gene match. Germline CDR1 and CDR2: LGHNA and YSLEER. CDR3 bases: TGCGCCAGCAGCCAAGATCTCGGCGGGAGCACCGGGGAGCTGTTTTTT. Its translation is CASSQDLGGSTGELFF.

This clonotype was counted only a few times. The chain has TRBV25-1 and TRBJ2-5; possibly TRBD2 for D (5 bases). The CDR3 is made up of 14 amino acids. V lost 4 bases and J 4 bases, leaving 13 bases between the germline ends. Germline assignment: CDR1 MGHDK and CDR2 SYGVNS. CDR3 coding DNA: TGTGCCAGCAGTGTCGGACTGTTTCGAGAGACCCAGTACTTC. Encoded protein: CASSVGLFRETQYF. Full variable domain (remainder filled in from reference TRBV25-1 and TRBJ2-5): EADIYQTPRYLVIGTGKKITLECSQTMGHDKMYWYQQDPGMELHLIHYSYGVNSTEKGDLSSESTVSRIRTEHFPLTLESARPSHTSQYLCASSVGLFRETQYFGPGTRLLVL.

The rearrangement uses TRBV19 and TRBJ2-2, with a weak D call TRBD2 (6 bases). The CDR3 runs to 16 residues. The V gene lost 3 bases and the J gene lost 4 bases, with 15 bases spanning the gap. Per germline, CDR1 LNHDA and CDR2 SQIVND (reference sequence). The CDR3 bases are TGTGCCAGTAGTATCAGACCGGGAGCCTTCACCGGGGAGCTGTTTTTT. Translating it yields CASSIRPGAFTGELFF.

In its sample, this clonotype was seen a few times. The chain links TRBV5-1 to TRBJ1-6; 7 bases are a match to TRBD1. Losses at the gene ends were 0 bases for V and 8 bases for J; bases not matched to a gene: 2. CDR1 and CDR2 (germline): SGHRS, YFSETQ. The CDR3 is made up of 14 amino acids. In nucleotides, the CDR3 is TGCGCCAGCAGCTTGGGGACAGGCGATTCACCCCTCCACTTT. Residues: CASSLGTGDSPLHF.

This chain connects TRBV5-4 to TRBJ2-5; 8 bases are a match to TRBD2. CDR1 and CDR2 (germline): SGHNT, YYREEE (reference sequence). V lost 0 bases, J lost 1 base, and 5 bases stayed unmatched. This CDR3 is built from 16 residues. CDR3 coding DNA: TGTGCCAGCAGCTTGGGAGCGGGGGCGACCCAAGAGACCCAGTACTTC. Residues: CASSLGAGATQETQYF.